This TCR beta chain stems from a study of blood T cell repertoires in COVID-19. Turning to the study itself: The United States, Italy and Spain provided the acute and convalescent COVID-19 samples.

Those who participated ranged in age from roughly 18 to 89 years and resided in about two dozen US areas. Germline CDR1 SGHTA, CDR2 FQGNSA. The CDR3 is made up of 20 amino acids. Trimming cost V 0 bases and J 3 bases; bases outside gene matches: 15. Using immunoSEQ multiplex PCR, the repertoire was profiled, and TCRdb retains in-frame clones only, with some absent. The top ten hold over 7.5% of the sample, which has about 180,000 clones, about 82% seen once. Sequenced sample: PBMCs or T cells enriched from blood (not recorded which). The sequence came from a woman under 40 who had recovered from COVID-19. The chain recombines TRBV7-2 with TRBJ2-7, with TRBD2 matching over 12 bases. The CDR3 spells CASSLATMGLAGGPVYEQYF. The CDR3 nucleotides read TGTGCCAGCAGCTTAGCAACCATGGGTCTAGCGGGAGGGCCAGTCTACGAGCAGTACTTC.